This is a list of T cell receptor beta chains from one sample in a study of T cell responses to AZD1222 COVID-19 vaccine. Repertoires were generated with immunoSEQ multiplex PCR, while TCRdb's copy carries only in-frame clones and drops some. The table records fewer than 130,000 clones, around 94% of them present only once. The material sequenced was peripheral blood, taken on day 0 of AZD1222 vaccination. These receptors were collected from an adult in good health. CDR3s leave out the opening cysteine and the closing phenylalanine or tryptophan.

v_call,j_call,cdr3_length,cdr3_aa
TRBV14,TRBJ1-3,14,ASSQDLGTAGNTIY
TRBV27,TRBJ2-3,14,ASSLTGQGFTDTQY
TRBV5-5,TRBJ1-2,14,ASSLGPAWDRGGYT
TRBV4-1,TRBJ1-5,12,ASRKTVSNQPQH
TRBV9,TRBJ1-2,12,ASSPDSPNYGYT
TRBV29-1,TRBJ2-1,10,SVGFDSNEQF
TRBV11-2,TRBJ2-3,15,ASSLGGSGGLTDTQY
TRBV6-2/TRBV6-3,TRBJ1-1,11,ASSYLEGSEAF
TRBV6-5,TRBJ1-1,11,ATYSGISTEAF
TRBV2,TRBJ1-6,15,ASSKGTLSSYNSPLH
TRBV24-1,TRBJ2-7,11,ATSGRGTYEQY
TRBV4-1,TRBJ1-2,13,ASSQEADRPEGYT
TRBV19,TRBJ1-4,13,ASSRRGGSNEKLF
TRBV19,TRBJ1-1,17,ASSLAVEGKRGMNTEAF
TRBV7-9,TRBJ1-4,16,ASSFPHGTGATNEKLF
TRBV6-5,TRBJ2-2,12,ASRQSRWAGELF
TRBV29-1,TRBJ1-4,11,SVGQGAREKLF
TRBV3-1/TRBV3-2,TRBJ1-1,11,ASSQVQNTEAF
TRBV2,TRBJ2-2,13,ASSAFAGGGGELF
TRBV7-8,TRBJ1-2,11,ASTPGANYGYT
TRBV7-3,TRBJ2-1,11,ASSFDSYNEQF
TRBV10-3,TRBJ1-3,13,AISGSLGGGNTIY
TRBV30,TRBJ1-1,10,AWNLRGFEAF
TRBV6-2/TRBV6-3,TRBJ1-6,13,ASSSSGTWNSPLH
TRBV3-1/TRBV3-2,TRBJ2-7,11,ASSPRRYYEQY
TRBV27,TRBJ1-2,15,ASSSSPLQGGNYGYT
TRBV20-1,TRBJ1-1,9,RRDSHTEAF
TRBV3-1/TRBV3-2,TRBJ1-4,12,ASSQADSVEKLF
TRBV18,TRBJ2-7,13,ASSTVSTGTYEQY
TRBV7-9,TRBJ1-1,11,ASSFGGETEAF
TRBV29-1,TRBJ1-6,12,SVIAARYNSPLH
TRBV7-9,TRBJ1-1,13,ASTAALGPNTEAF
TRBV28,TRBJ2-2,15,ASSSTSWGVNTGELF
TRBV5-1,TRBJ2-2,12,ASKRDNPTGELF
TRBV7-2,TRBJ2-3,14,ASSLRGGGRTDTQY
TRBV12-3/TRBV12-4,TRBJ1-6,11,ASSSRQDSPLH
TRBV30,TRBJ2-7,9,AWSWGNEQY
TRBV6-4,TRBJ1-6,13,ASSDTGHVGSPLH
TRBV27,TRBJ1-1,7,ASTYPAF
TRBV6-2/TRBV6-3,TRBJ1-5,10,ASSSDRGAQH
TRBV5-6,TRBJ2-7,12,ASSLGGISYEQY
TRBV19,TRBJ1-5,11,ASSNQGDQPQH
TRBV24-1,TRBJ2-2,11,ATSVPITGELF
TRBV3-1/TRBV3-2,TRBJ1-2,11,ASSQAQGNGYT
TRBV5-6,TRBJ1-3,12,ASSLSRGVGTIY
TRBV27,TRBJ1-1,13,ASRGWVGGGSEAF
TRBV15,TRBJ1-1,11,ATSSLLTGEAF
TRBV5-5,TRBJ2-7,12,ASSLAGEIYEQY
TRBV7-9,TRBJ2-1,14,ASSLADRGSNNEQF
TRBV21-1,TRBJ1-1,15,ASGRPKIDRVSGEAF